What follows are 6 T cell receptor beta chains derived from one specimen sequenced in a study of blood T cell repertoires in COVID-19. Repertoires were generated with immunoSEQ multiplex PCR, while TCRdb's copy carries only in-frame clones and drops some. This sample has some 30,000 clones, with about 89% found just once. The specimen was peripheral blood. The receptors were sampled from a human donor in a cohort sampled during active COVID-19.

V gene TRBV6-5 combines with J gene TRBJ2-2; 8 bases agree with TRBD1. CDR1 and CDR2 from the germline V gene are MNHEY and SVGAGI. This CDR3 region has 15 residues. V dropped 7 bases and J dropped 7; count of bases not matched to a gene: 11. CDR3 sequence: CASTVRTGLLGELFF. The CDR3 nucleotides are TGTGCCAGCACTGTGCGGACAGGGTTACTCGGGGAGCTGTTTTTT.

This clone was seen repeatedly, ten times or more. V and J are TRBV19 and TRBJ1-3; D is ambiguous. With 6 bases removed from V and 8 bases from J, the gap between germline ends came to 11 bases. Per germline, CDR1 LNHDA and CDR2 SQIVND (reference sequence). CDR3 length equals 12 residues. The CDR3 sequence is CASRLRRDTIYF. CDR3 DNA: TGTGCCAGTAGACTTCGACGGGACACCATATATTTT.

The rearrangement uses TRBV10-3 and TRBJ2-1, with 8 positions matching TRBD2. In germline, CDR1 is ENHRY, CDR2 SYGVKD. This CDR3 has 18 amino acids. The V gene end was trimmed by 5 bases and the J gene end by 0 bases; junction bases not matched to a gene: 12. Here the CDR3 reads CAISPGGGGKVSYNEQFF. CDR3 DNA: TGTGCCATCAGTCCAGGCGGCGGGGGGAAGGTCTCCTACAATGAGCAGTTCTTC.

V usage is TRBV11-2 and J usage is TRBJ2-7, with D possibly TRBD1 on 5 matching bases. The CDR3 length is 14 residues. Trimming removed 1 base from V and 2 bases from J, with 9 bases in between. Germline V gene lookup returns CDR1 SGHAT and CDR2 FQNNGV. The chain's CDR3 is CASSLARVAYEQYF. The CDR3, as DNA: TGTGCCAGCAGCTTAGCCAGGGTAGCCTACGAGCAGTACTTC.

V usage is TRBV7-9 and J usage is TRBJ2-5; D remains ambiguous. In germline, CDR1 is SEHNR, CDR2 FQNEAQ (reference sequence). The CDR3 has 13 amino acids. V lost 5 bases, J lost 0 bases, and 7 bases lay in between. The CDR3 nucleotides read TGTGCCAGCAGCCATGAGTACCAAGAGACCCAGTACTTC. Translated: CASSHEYQETQYF.

The rearrangement links TRBV7-9 to TRBJ2-3, with TRBD2 identical over 10 bases. This CDR3 region has 17 residues. J lost 4 bases, V lost 5 bases, and 12 bases had no gene match. The germline gives CDR1 SEHNR, CDR2 FQNEAQ (reference sequence). CDR3 nucleotides: TGTGCCAGCAGCCCCTGGACTAGCGGACGGTGGGCAGATACGCAGTATTTT. Its protein is CASSPWTSGRWADTQYF.